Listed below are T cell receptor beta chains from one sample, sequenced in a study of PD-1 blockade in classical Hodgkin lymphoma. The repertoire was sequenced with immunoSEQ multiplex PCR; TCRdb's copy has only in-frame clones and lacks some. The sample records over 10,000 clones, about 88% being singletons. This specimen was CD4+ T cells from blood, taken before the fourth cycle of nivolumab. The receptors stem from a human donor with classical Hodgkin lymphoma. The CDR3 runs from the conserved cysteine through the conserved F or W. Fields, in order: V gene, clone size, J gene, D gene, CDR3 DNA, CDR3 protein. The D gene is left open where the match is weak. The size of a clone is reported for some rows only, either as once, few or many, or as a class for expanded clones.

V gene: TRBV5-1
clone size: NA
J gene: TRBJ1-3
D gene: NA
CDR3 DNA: TGCGCCAGCAGCTTGGGTAACTCTGGAAATACCATATATTTT
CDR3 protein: CASSLGNSGNTIYF

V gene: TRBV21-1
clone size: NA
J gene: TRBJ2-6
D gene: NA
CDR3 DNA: TGTGCCAGCAGCAAAACACGGACTGAGAACGTCCTGACTTTC
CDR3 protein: CASSKTRTENVLTF

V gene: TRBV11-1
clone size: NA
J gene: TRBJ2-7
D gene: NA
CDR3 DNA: TGTGCCAGCAGCGCCCGACCCAGGGGGGGCCACGAGCAGTACTTC
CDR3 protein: CASSARPRGGHEQYF

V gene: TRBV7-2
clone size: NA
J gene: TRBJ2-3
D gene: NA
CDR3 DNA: TGTGCCAGCAGCTTTTGGCAGGGGAGGGATACGCAGTATTTT
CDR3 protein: CASSFWQGRDTQYF

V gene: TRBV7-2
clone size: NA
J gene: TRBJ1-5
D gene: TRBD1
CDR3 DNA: TGTGCCAGCAGCTTAGCCGGGACAGGCCTTAATCGGGCCCAGCATTTT
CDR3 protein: CASSLAGTGLNRAQHF

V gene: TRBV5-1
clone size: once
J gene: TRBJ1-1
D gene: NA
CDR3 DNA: TGCGCCAGCAGCTTGGATCCGGGGACGAACACTGAAGCTTTCTTT
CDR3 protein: CASSLDPGTNTEAFF

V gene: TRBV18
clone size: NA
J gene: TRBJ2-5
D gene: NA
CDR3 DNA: TGTGCCAGCTCAGCAGAGACCCAGTACTTC
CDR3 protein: CASSAETQYF

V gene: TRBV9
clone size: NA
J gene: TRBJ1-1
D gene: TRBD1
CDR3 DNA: TGTGCCAGCAGCGTGAGGGACAGGGGACCCAACCTAGAAGCTTTCTTT
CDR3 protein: CASSVRDRGPNLEAFF

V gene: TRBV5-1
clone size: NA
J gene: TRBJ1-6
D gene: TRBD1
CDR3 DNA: TGCGCCAGCAGCTTGGGGGACAGTAATTCACCCCTCCACTTT
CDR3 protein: CASSLGDSNSPLHF

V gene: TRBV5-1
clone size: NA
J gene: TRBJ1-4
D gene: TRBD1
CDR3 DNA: TGCGCCAGCAGCTTGGCCGGGACAGGGGTAGTGGAAAAACTGTTTTTT
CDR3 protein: CASSLAGTGVVEKLFF

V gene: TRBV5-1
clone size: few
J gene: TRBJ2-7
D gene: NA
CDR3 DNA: TGCGCCAGCAGCTTGTCGCTATACGAGCAGTACTTC
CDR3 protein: CASSLSLYEQYF

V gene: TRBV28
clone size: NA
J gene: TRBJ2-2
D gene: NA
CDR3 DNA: TGTGCCAGCATAGGATTACGGGGAACCGGGGAGCTGTTTTTT
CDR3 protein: CASIGLRGTGELFF

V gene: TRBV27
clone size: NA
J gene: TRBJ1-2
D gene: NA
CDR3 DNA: TGTGCCAGCAGTTTATCGGGGGCAATCTATGGCTACACCTTC
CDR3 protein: CASSLSGAIYGYTF

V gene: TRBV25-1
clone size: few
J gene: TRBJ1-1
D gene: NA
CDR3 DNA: TGTGCCAGCAGTGAAGCGTGGGAAGTAGCTTTCTTT
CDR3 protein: CASSEAWEVAFF

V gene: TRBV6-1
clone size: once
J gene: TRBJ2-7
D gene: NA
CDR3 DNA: TGTGCCAGCAGTGAAACCCAGATTCGGAACGAGCAGTACTTC
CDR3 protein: CASSETQIRNEQYF

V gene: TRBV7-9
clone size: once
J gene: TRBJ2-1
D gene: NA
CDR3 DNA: TGTGCCAGCAGCGTCCCTGGGACGATTTACAATGAGCAGTTCTTC
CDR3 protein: CASSVPGTIYNEQFF

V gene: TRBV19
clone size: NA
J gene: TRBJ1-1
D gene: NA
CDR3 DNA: TGTGCCAGCCGCCAGGACACTGAAGCTTTCTTT
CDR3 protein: CASRQDTEAFF

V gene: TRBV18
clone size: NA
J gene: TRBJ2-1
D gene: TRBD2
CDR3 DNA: TGTGCCAGCTCCCCCGGACTAGCACATGAGCAGTTCTTC
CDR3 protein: CASSPGLAHEQFF

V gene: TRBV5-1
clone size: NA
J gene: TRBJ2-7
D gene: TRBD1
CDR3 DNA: TGCGCCAGCAGTTCTCCGACAGGGACCTACGAGCAGTACTTC
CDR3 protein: CASSSPTGTYEQYF

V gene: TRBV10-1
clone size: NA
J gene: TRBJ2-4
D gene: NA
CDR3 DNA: TGCGCCAGCAGTCCCCTAGGGTCCTCGGGCATTCAGTACTTC
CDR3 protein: CASSPLGSSGIQYF

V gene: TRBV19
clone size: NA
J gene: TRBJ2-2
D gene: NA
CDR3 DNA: TGTGCCAGTAGTCCGGGTCCGGGCACCGGGGAGCTGTTTTTT
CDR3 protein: CASSPGPGTGELFF

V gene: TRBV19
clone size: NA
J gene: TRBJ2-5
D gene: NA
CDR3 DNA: TGTGCCAGTAGTCCAAACAACAGGGTAGGGAAAGAGACCCAGTACTTC
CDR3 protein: CASSPNNRVGKETQYF

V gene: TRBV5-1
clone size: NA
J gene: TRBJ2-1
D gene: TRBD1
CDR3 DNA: TGCGCCAGCAGCCAGGGACAGGGGCAATACAATGAGCAGTTCTTC
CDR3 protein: CASSQGQGQYNEQFF

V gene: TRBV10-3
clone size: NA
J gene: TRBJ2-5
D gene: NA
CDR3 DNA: TGTGCCATCAGGGGGGACGTTTCGGGAGAGACCCAGTACTTC
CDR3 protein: CAIRGDVSGETQYF

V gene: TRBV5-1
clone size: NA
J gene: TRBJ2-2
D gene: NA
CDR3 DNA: TGCGCCAGCAGCTGGTGGACCTACACCGGGGAGCTGTTTTTT
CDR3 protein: CASSWWTYTGELFF

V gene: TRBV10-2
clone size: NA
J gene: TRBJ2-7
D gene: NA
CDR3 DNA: TGCGCCAGCAGTGGTCGGGGCCCCTACGAGCAGTACTTC
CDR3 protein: CASSGRGPYEQYF

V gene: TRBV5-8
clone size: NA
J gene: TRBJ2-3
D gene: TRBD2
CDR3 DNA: TGTGCCAGCAGCTTGGGACAACTAGCGGGAGATACGCAGTATTTT
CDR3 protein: CASSLGQLAGDTQYF

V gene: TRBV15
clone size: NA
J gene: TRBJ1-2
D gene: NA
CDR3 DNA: TGTGCCACCCGGATGAAGAGGTATGGCTACACCTTC
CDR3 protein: CATRMKRYGYTF

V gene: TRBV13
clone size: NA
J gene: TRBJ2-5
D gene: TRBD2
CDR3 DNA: TGTGCCAGCAGCTTAGTCGGGTTAGCGGGAGGAACGGAGACCCAGTACTTC
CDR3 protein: CASSLVGLAGGTETQYF

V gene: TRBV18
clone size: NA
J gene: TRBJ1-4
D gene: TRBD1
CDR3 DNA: TGTGCCAGCTCGCGTGGACAGGGGGGTGAAAAACTGTTTTTT
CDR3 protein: CASSRGQGGEKLFF

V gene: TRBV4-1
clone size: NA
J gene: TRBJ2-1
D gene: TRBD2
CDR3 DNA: TGCGCCAGCAGCCTGAGTAGCGGGAGGACCTACAATGAGCAGTTCTTC
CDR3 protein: CASSLSSGRTYNEQFF

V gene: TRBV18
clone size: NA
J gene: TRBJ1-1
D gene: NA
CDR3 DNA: TGTGCCAGCTCTCCCTGGGACCTGAACACTGAAGCTTTCTTT
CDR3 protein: CASSPWDLNTEAFF

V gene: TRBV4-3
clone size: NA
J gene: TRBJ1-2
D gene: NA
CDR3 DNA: TGCGCCAGCAGCCAAGACAGGGTGCTCGGCTACACCTTC
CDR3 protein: CASSQDRVLGYTF

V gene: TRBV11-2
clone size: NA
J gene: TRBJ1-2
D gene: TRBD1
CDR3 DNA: TGTGCCAGCAGACCATTCGGACAGGCCCATAACTATGGCTACACCTTC
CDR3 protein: CASRPFGQAHNYGYTF

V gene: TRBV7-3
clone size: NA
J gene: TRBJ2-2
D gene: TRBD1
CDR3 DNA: TGTGCCAGCAGCTCCAGGACAGGGAATACCGGGGAGCTGTTTTTT
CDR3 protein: CASSSRTGNTGELFF

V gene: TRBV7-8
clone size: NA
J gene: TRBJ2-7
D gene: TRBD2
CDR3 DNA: TGTGCCAGCAGCTTAGCCGGGGGGGCTTACGAGCAGTACTTC
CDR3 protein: CASSLAGGAYEQYF

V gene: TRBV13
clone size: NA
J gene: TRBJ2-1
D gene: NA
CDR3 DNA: TGTGCCAGCAGCCAGCCGGCTAGCCGTTATAGCTCCTACAATGAGCAGTTCTTC
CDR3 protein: CASSQPASRYSSYNEQFF

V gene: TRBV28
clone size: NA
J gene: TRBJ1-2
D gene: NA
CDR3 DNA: TGTGCCAGCAACCCAGCGGGGGGCGGTGGCTACACCTTC
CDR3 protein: CASNPAGGGGYTF

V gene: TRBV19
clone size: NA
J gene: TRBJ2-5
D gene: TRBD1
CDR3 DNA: TGTGCCAGTAGTATGGCTGGGACAGGGGGCGGAGAGACCCAGTACTTC
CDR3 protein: CASSMAGTGGGETQYF

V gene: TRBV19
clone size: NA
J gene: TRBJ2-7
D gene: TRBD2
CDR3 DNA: TGTGCCAGTAGTCCCGTGGGGGCGGGAGGATACGAGCAGTACTTC
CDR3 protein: CASSPVGAGGYEQYF

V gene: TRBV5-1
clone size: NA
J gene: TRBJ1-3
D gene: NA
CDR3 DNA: TGCGCCAGCAGCTTGAAGGGGATGAACTCTGGAAACACCATATATTTT
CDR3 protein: CASSLKGMNSGNTIYF

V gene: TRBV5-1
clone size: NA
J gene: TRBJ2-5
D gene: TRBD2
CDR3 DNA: TGCGCCAGCAGCAAGAACGTAGCGGGAGCGGCTGAGACCCAGTACTTC
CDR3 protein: CASSKNVAGAAETQYF

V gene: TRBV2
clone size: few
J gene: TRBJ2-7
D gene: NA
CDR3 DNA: TGTGCCAGCAGTGCCTGGGCGGGACACGAGCAGTACTTC
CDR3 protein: CASSAWAGHEQYF

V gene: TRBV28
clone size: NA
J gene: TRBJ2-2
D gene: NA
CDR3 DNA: TGTGCCATCCCAGCCTTTGCCAACACCGGGGAGCTGTTTTTT
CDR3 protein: CAIPAFANTGELFF

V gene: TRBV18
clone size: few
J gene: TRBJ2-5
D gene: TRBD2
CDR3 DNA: TGTGCCAGCTCACCTGGGGGACTAGCGGAGACCCAGTACTTC
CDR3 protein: CASSPGGLAETQYF

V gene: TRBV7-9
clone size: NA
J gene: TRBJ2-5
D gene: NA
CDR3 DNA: TGTGCCAGCAGCTTGGGGGGCGGAGCTGGAGGGGTCGAGACCCAGTACTTC
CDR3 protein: CASSLGGGAGGVETQYF

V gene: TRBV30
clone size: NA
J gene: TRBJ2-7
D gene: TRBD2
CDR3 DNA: TGTGCCTGCCGAGATAGCGGGACCCACTACGAGCAGTACTTC
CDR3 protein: CACRDSGTHYEQYF

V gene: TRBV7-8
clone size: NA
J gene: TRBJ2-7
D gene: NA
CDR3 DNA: TGTGCCAGCAGCTTATGGGGATACGAGCAGTACTTC
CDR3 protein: CASSLWGYEQYF

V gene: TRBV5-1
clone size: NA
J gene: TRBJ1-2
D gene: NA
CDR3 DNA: TGCGCCAGCAGCTTGGACGGCAGCCTCTATGGCTACACCTTC
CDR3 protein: CASSLDGSLYGYTF

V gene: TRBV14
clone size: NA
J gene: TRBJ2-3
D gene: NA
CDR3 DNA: TGTGCCAGCAGCCAAGATTTCCGGGGACGGACAGATACGCAGTATTTT
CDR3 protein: CASSQDFRGRTDTQYF